A single sample gave rise to the 25 T cell receptor beta chains below, sequenced in a study of beta chain features in type 1 diabetes. What these receptors recognize is not known. Whole-study findings and limits: All four CD4+ subsets of Type 1 diabetes patients contained TCRB CDR3s that were moderately but significantly shorter.

The investigators reverse transcribed all of the isolated RNA, so they sequenced expressed TCRB transcripts. Here immunoSEQ multiplex PCR was the method, and the copy in TCRdb shows in-frame clones only, minus some. The data show roughly 240,000 clones, approximately 24% seen once. The sequenced sample was naive CD4+ T cells from blood. These receptors originate from a woman younger than 45 with type 1 diabetes.

The rearrangement links TRBV7-9 to TRBJ2-2; D may be TRBD1 (6 bases). Trimming shortened V by 2 bases and J by 6 bases, and 7 bases separated the two germline ends. Germline assignment: CDR1 SEHNR and CDR2 FQNEAQ (reference sequence). The CDR3 consists of 13 residues. CDR3 region: CASSLQGSGELFF. CDR3 sequence (DNA): TGTGCCAGCAGCTTACAGGGGTCCGGGGAGCTGTTTTTT. The full variable domain, in which reference TRBV7-9 and TRBJ2-2 provide the parts outside the CDR3, is DTGVSQNPRHKITKRGQNVTFRCDPISEHNRLYWYRQTLGQGPEFLTYFQNEAQLEKSRLLSDRFSAERPKGSFSTLEIQRTEQGDSAMYLCASSLQGSGELFFGEGSRLTVL.

This rearrangement joins TRBV28 to TRBJ1-2; D gene unclear. The CDR3 loop spans 15 amino acids. V lost 7 bases and J lost 8, with 23 bases in between. CDR1 MDHEN and CDR2 SYDVKM come from the germline V gene. CDR3 loop: CASTDRRARSTGYTF. The CDR3 DNA reads as TGTGCCAGCACCGATCGGAGGGCCAGAAGTACCGGCTACACCTTC.

The V gene is TRBV28, the J gene TRBJ2-7; the match to TRBD2 covers 9 bases. CDR1 and CDR2 from the germline V gene are MDHEN and SYDVKM. The V and J ends lost 5 bases and 0 bases, in that order; junction bases with no gene match: 17. The CDR3 spans 19 residues. The CDR3 DNA follows: TGTGCCAGCAGTCCCGCCACCCACTCTAGCGGGACTAGCTCCTACGAGCAGTACTTC. Protein product: CASSPATHSSGTSSYEQYF.

This clone showed up just a few times. The chain links TRBV18 to TRBJ2-3; 12 bases are a match to TRBD1. Germline lookup yields CDR1 KGHSH and CDR2 LQKENI. The CDR3 length is 16 residues. Losses at the gene ends were 1 base for V and 7 bases for J; bases not matched to a gene: 6. The chain's CDR3 is CASSPLGTGGGNTQYF. The CDR3 DNA is TGTGCCAGCTCACCACTCGGGACAGGGGGCGGAAATACGCAGTATTTT. The full variable domain, rest sourced from reference TRBV18 and TRBJ2-3, is NAGVMQNPRHLVRRRGQEARLRCSPMKGHSHVYWYRQLPEEGLKFMVYLQKENIIDESGMPKERFSAEFPKEGPSILRIQQVVRGDSAAYFCASSPLGTGGGNTQYFGPGTRLTVL.

This clone appeared a few times. The genes are TRBV29-1 and TRBJ2-3; D may be TRBD1 (6 bases). Germline values: CDR1 SQVTM, CDR2 ANQGSEA. The CDR3 loop spans 14 amino acids. Trimming removed 7 bases from V and 3 bases from J, with 17 bases in between. CDR3 DNA sequence: TGCAGCGCGTCTGGGGGCTCCCGGACAGATACGCAGTATTTT. Protein: CSASGGSRTDTQYF.

A few counts support this clone. The chain couples TRBV29-1 to TRBJ1-2; possible D gene TRBD1, 6 bases. The germline V gene has CDR1 SQVTM and CDR2 ANQGSEA. The CDR3 loop spans 17 amino acids. V lost 7 bases and J 1 base, leaving 25 bases between the germline ends. DNA for the CDR3: TGCAGCGCGCGATTATCAGGGGCCCGTAATCATAACTATGGCTACACCTTC. Encoded protein: CSARLSGARNHNYGYTF.

This clone has just a few counts. This chain links TRBV7-3 with TRBJ2-2; D is ambiguous. The CDR3 is 16 residues long. Germline V CDR1 and CDR2: SGHTA, FQGTGA. The V gene lost 0 bases and the J gene lost 0 bases, with 8 bases spanning the gap. The CDR3 nucleotides read TGTGCCAGCAGCTTAACAGCCTTCGCGAACACCGGGGAGCTGTTTTTT. Residues: CASSLTAFANTGELFF.

This clone occurred a few times. The chain has TRBV29-1 and TRBJ2-1; the match to TRBD2 covers 8 bases. V gave up 4 bases and J gave up 7 bases; unmatched junction bases: 12. The CDR3 extends over 15 amino acids. Germline CDR1 is SQVTM and CDR2 is ANQGSEA. As DNA, the CDR3 is TGCAGCGTTGTAGTCCAGGGACTAGGGGCAAATGAGCAGTTCTTC. Its translation: CSVVVQGLGANEQFF.

The chain couples TRBV9 to TRBJ2-1; no clear D. Germline assignment: CDR1 SGDLS and CDR2 YYNGEE. V lost 0 bases and J 0 bases, leaving 7 bases between the germline ends. CDR3 size: 15 residues. This CDR3 is CASSVGRLSYNEQFF. CDR3 in DNA: TGTGCCAGCAGCGTAGGGCGGCTCTCCTACAATGAGCAGTTCTTC.

The chain has TRBV11-2 and TRBJ1-5, with D possibly being TRBD1 (6 bases). Germline V gene lookup returns CDR1 SGHAT and CDR2 FQNNGV. The CDR3 runs to 15 residues. V lost 5 bases and J lost 0, with 11 bases in between. The CDR3 reads CASSPTGYSNQPQHF. Here the CDR3 DNA reads TGTGCCAGCAGCCCGACAGGTTATAGCAATCAGCCCCAGCATTTT. Combining the CDR3 with reference TRBV11-2 and TRBJ1-5 gives the whole variable domain EAGVAQSPRYKIIEKRQSVAFWCNPISGHATLYWYQQILGQGPKLLIQFQNNGVVDDSQLPKDRFSAERLKGVDSTLKIQPAKLEDSAVYLCASSPTGYSNQPQHFGDGTRLSIL.

The DNA for the CDR3 is TGTGCCAGCAGCCCCCTAGCGGGAGGGCGCACAGATACGCAGTATTTT. It codes for CASSPLAGGRTDTQYF. The rearrangement uses TRBV7-2 and TRBJ2-3; 12 bases agree with TRBD2. Germline assignment: CDR1 SGHTA and CDR2 FQGNSA. Losses at the gene ends were 5 bases for V and 1 base for J; bases not matched to a gene: 4. The CDR3 length is 16 residues.

V and J are TRBV29-1 and TRBJ2-2; the D gene is possibly TRBD2 (6 bases). The CDR3 runs to 14 residues. V was shortened by 3 bases and J by 4 bases, with 12 bases between the two germline ends. The germline gives CDR1 SQVTM, CDR2 ANQGSEA. CDR3 region: CSVERGVGTGELFF. The DNA for the CDR3 is TGCAGCGTTGAGCGGGGCGTGGGCACCGGGGAGCTGTTTTTT.

In this sample, this clone turned up a few times. The chain couples TRBV5-4 to TRBJ2-3; 7 nucleotides line up with TRBD1. The V gene end was trimmed by 4 bases and the J gene end by 7 bases; junction bases not matched to a gene: 6. Germline CDR1 is SGHNT and CDR2 is YYREEE (reference sequence). The CDR3 has 13 residues. The CDR3 region has the DNA TGTGCCAGCAGCGCCGGGACAGTTAATACGCAGTATTTT. Protein sequence: CASSAGTVNTQYF.

In its sample, this clone was seen a few times. This chain joins TRBV30 and TRBJ1-5, with 12 bases lining up with TRBD1. The germline V gene has CDR1 GTSNPN and CDR2 SVGIG (reference sequence). The CDR3 is 16 amino acids. The ends lost 1 base at V and 6 bases at J; junction bases unmatched: 7. CDR3 coding DNA: TGTGCCTGGAGTGATAAGGGACAGGGGGCTGCTCAGCCCCAGCATTTT. Amino acids: CAWSDKGQGAAQPQHF. Full variable domain (remainder filled in from reference TRBV30 and TRBJ1-5): SQTIHQWPATLVQPVGSPLSLECTVEGTSNPNLYWYRQAAGRGLQLLFYSVGIGQISSEVPQNLSASRPQDRQFILSSKKLLLSDSGFYLCAWSDKGQGAAQPQHFGDGTRLSIL.

The rearrangement joins TRBV5-1 to TRBJ2-7, with 10 bases that match TRBD1. Germline V gene lookup returns CDR1 SGHRS and CDR2 YFSETQ. The J segment lost 5 bases and the V segment lost 4 bases, leaving 6 bases of the junction unmatched. This CDR3 region has 14 residues. CDR3 coding DNA: TGCGCCAGCAGCCCAACCGGGACAGGGGACGAGCAGTACTTC. Encoded protein: CASSPTGTGDEQYF.

The chain has TRBV4-1 and TRBJ1-5; 9 bases are a match to TRBD1. Losses at the gene ends were 4 bases for V and 7 bases for J; bases not matched to a gene: 8. Germline-derived CDR1 and CDR2 are MGHRA and YSYEKL. The length of the CDR3 is 15 residues. The CDR3 protein is CASSPLGQGRQPQHF. In DNA, the CDR3 is TGCGCCAGCAGCCCCCTGGGACAGGGCAGGCAGCCCCAGCATTTT.

This clone was detected a few times. V gene TRBV10-3 combines with J gene TRBJ1-2, with D possibly being TRBD1 (6 bases). The V gene's germline CDR1 is ENHRY and CDR2 SYGVKD. Trimming pared 0 bases from V and 5 bases from J, leaving 13 bases between. The CDR3 length is 15 residues. CDR3 sequence reads: CAISESTGERYGYTF. The CDR3 nucleotides read TGTGCCATCAGTGAGTCGACAGGAGAAAGATATGGCTACACCTTC.

About this clone itself: In the same sample, other DNA sequences code for this CDR3. The rearrangement links TRBV6-1 to TRBJ2-1, with a tentative D call TRBD1 (6 bases). The CDR3 is 13 amino acids. V gave up 6 bases and J gave up 4 bases, with 10 bases separating them. In germline, CDR1 is MNHNS, CDR2 SASEGT. The CDR3 reads CASSETGYNEQFF. The DNA for the CDR3 is TGTGCCAGCAGCGAAACAGGGTACAATGAGCAGTTCTTC.

This clone turned up a few times. The rearrangement links TRBV29-1 to TRBJ1-2; D is unclear. The CDR3 has 13 amino acids. The V gene lost 4 bases and the J gene lost 8 bases, with 17 bases spanning the gap. The germline V gene has CDR1 SQVTM and CDR2 ANQGSEA. In nucleotides, the CDR3 is TGCAGCGTTGGGACTGAACTTATAGAAGGCTACACCTTC. Translating it yields CSVGTELIEGYTF.

This clone was seen more than once but under ten times. The V call is TRBV7-8, the J call TRBJ2-1, with TRBD2 matching over 7 bases. The CDR3 is 14 residues long. CDR1 is SGHVS and CDR2 is FQNEAQ in the germline V gene. The trim removed 2 bases at V and 9 bases at J, leaving 7 bases unmatched. CDR3 sequence reads: CASSLLRGMGEQFF. CDR3 DNA sequence: TGTGCCAGCAGCTTATTGCGGGGGATGGGTGAGCAGTTCTTC.

The rearrangement uses TRBV28 and TRBJ2-1; 8 bases map to TRBD1. J lost 10 bases, V lost 5 bases, and 10 bases had no gene match. CDR3 length equals 14 residues. Germline CDR1 and CDR2: MDHEN and SYDVKM. CDR3 residues: CASSIGTGHREQFF. The DNA for the CDR3 is TGTGCCAGCAGTATAGGGACAGGACATCGGGAGCAGTTCTTC.

The V call is TRBV7-6, the J call TRBJ2-3; D is undetermined. Trimming removed 3 bases at V and 5 bases at J, with 9 bases between. Germline assignment: CDR1 SGHVS and CDR2 FNYEAQ. This CDR3 comprises 13 residues. The DNA for the CDR3 is TGTGCCAGCAGCTTGGCTCCTGGAGATACGCAGTATTTT. As protein: CASSLAPGDTQYF. Combining the CDR3 with reference TRBV7-6 and TRBJ2-3 gives the whole variable domain GAGVSQSPRYKVTKRGQDVALRCDPISGHVSLYWYRQALGQGPEFLTYFNYEAQQDKSGLPNDRFSAERPEGSISTLTIQRTEQRDSAMYRCASSLAPGDTQYFGPGTRLTVL.

This clone was seen a few times. The chain is built from TRBV7-3 and TRBJ1-5; D unresolved. CDR1 is SGHTA and CDR2 is FQGTGA in the germline V gene. Trimming shortened V by 1 base and J by 0 bases, and 7 bases separated the two germline ends. The CDR3 is made up of 15 amino acids. The CDR3 nucleotides are TGTGCCAGCAGCTTAATCCGTTATAGCAATCAGCCCCAGCATTTT. Translating it yields CASSLIRYSNQPQHF. Drawing the rest from reference TRBV7-3 and TRBJ1-5, the complete variable domain is GAGVSQTPSNKVTEKGKYVELRCDPISGHTALYWYRQSLGQGPEFLIYFQGTGAADDSGLPNDRFFAVRPEGSVSTLKIQRTERGDSAVYLCASSLIRYSNQPQHFGDGTRLSIL.

The table lists this clone with a few counts. The gene calls are TRBV7-2 and TRBJ2-7; a possible D gene is TRBD2 (5 bases). The CDR3 loop spans 14 amino acids. Germline lookup yields CDR1 SGHTA and CDR2 FQGNSA. Between the trimmed V and J ends, which lost 2 bases and 1 base, there was a span of 9 bases. The CDR3: CASSLRDLSYEQYF. The CDR3 DNA reads TGTGCCAGCAGCTTACGGGATCTATCCTACGAGCAGTACTTC.

This sequence joins TRBV5-1 and TRBJ2-5; 7 bases line up with TRBD1. V lost 3 bases to trimming and J lost 4 bases; unmatched junction nucleotides: 6. Germline V lookup: CDR1 SGHRS, CDR2 YFSETQ. The CDR3 runs to 14 residues. CDR3 in DNA: TGCGCCAGCAGCTCGTCGACAGGGTCAGAGACCCAGTACTTC. Residues: CASSSSTGSETQYF.